This T cell receptor (beta chain) was retrieved from a study of T-cell reconstitution after alpha-beta-depleted transplantation in children. Notes on the study in general: Some patients owed their high day-60 TCRbeta diversity to surviving recipient T cells and thymic progenitors. Among T cells one year after transplant, newly produced cells accounted for most counts and diversity. The study reportedly traced alpha-beta T cells about two months after transplant to several hundred expanded graft clones.

There are many counts of this clonotype. Its specificity is not known. The TCRbeta library was prepared with unique molecular identifiers. MiXCR was run by TCRdb on the PCR reads, yielding one entry per CDR3 protein. The table lists a few hundred thousand distinct CDR3 sequences, over 9.5% of them singletons, with over 6% in the top ten. The V end lost 5 bases, the J end lost 0 bases, and 8 bases lay between the germline ends. CDR1 is SGHAT and CDR2 is FQNNGV in the germline V gene. This CDR3 contains 14 residues. This clonotype was sampled from a boy in the first two years of life with acute myeloid leukemia, due to receive a stem cell transplant. This specimen was PBMCs, taken before TCRalphabeta/CD19-depleted stem cell transplant. The rearrangement links TRBV11-2 to TRBJ1-5, with D maybe TRBD1 (5 bases). The CDR3 region has the DNA TGTGCCAGCAGCCCCGACAGTAGCAATCAGCCCCAGCATTTT. This gives the protein CASSPDSSNQPQHF.